This entry lists 29 T cell receptor beta chains sequenced from one sample in a study of T cell changes during pregnancy in multiple sclerosis. Profiled with immunoSEQ multiplex PCR; TCRdb holds only in-frame clones, not every one. The sample holds tens of thousands of clones, 93% seen once. The material was CD8+ T cells from peripheral blood mononuclear cells, obtained in the second trimester of pregnancy. These receptors all come from a female donor with multiple sclerosis, enrolled in a pregnancy study.

The chain employs TRBV27 and TRBJ1-1, with a weak D call TRBD1 (6 bases). The germline V gene encodes CDR1 MNHEY and CDR2 SMNVEV (reference sequence). This CDR3 is built from 13 residues. Trimming took 5 bases from V and 1 from J, leaving 8 bases between them. CDR3 sequence reads: CASSRGGNTEAFF. The CDR3 coding sequence is TGTGCCAGCAGTAGGGGGGGGAACACTGAAGCTTTCTTT.

This chain joins TRBV7-2 and TRBJ2-3, with 9 bases identical to TRBD1. The germline V gene encodes CDR1 SGHTA and CDR2 FQGNSA. The CDR3 runs to 18 residues. V was clipped by 1 base and J by 0 bases; unmatched bases: 8. The CDR3 DNA reads as TGTGCCAGCAGCTTAGATCCGGACAGGGGCCATAGCACAGATACGCAGTATTTT. Its translation is CASSLDPDRGHSTDTQYF.

V usage is TRBV4-1 and J usage is TRBJ1-4; D is possibly TRBD1 (6 bases). The V end lost 5 bases, the J end lost 8 bases, and 18 bases lay between the germline ends. The CDR3 spans 15 residues. CDR1 is MGHRA and CDR2 is YSYEKL in the germline V gene. CDR3 nucleotide sequence: TGCGCCAGCAGCGGGATAACAGGGATAGGCGAAAAACTGTTTTTT. Translating gives CASSGITGIGEKLFF.

The chain couples TRBV28 to TRBJ2-7; TRBD1 agrees at 7 bases. The germline gives CDR1 MDHEN, CDR2 SYDVKM. This CDR3 comprises 15 residues. The junction had 9 bases not matched to a gene; V was cut back by 4 bases and J by 3 bases. The CDR3 DNA reads as TGTGCCAGCAGTTCCCCCCGACAGGGAGACTACGAGCAGTACTTC. It is translated as CASSSPRQGDYEQYF.

The genes are TRBV19 and TRBJ1-5; D gene unclear. The length of the CDR3 is 17 residues. Germline assignment: CDR1 LNHDA and CDR2 SQIVND (reference sequence). The V end lost 4 bases, the J end lost 3 bases, and 19 bases lay between the germline ends. CDR3 DNA: TGTGCCAGTAGTACCCCACCCCGCCCGGGATTCAATCAGCCCCAGCATTTT. It encodes CASSTPPRPGFNQPQHF.

The genes are TRBV28 and TRBJ2-2; no reliable D call. The CDR3 sequence is 14 residues long. The V and J ends lost 3 bases and 1 base respectively, with 6 bases between them. Germline CDR1 and CDR2: MDHEN and SYDVKM. CDR3 sequence (DNA): TGTGCCAGCAGTTTCTACGAGAACACCGGGGAGCTGTTTTTT. This sequence encodes CASSFYENTGELFF.

A single count supports this clone. CDR3 sequence (DNA): TGTGCCAGCAGCTTACCAGGGGGAGCCACAGATACGCAGTATTTT. It encodes CASSLPGGATDTQYF. This chain connects TRBV13 to TRBJ2-3; 7 nucleotides agree with TRBD1. This CDR3 has 15 amino acids. V was pared by 2 bases and J by 2 bases, with 4 bases of the junction left unmatched. Germline loops: CDR1 PRHDT, CDR2 FYEKMQ (reference sequence). The complete variable domain, with remaining parts taken from reference TRBV13 and TRBJ2-3, reads AAGVIQSPRHLIKEKRETATLKCYPIPRHDTVYWYQQGPGQDPQFLISFYEKMQSDKGSIPDRFSAQQFSDYHSELNMSSLELGDSALYFCASSLPGGATDTQYFGPGTRLTVL.

The rearrangement joins TRBV7-9 to TRBJ2-7, with 8 bases aligning to TRBD1. Germline trimming cut 5 bases from V and 1 base from J; bases unmatched to any gene: 10. Looked up from germline, CDR1 is SEHNR and CDR2 is FQNEAQ (reference sequence). This CDR3 region has 16 residues. CDR3 bases: TGTGCCAGCAGCCCCTTCGGGACAGGCGTTTCCTACGAGCAGTACTTC. Translation: CASSPFGTGVSYEQYF.

CDR3 amino acids: CASSSPGQSSYEQYF. In nucleotides, the CDR3 is TGTGCCAGCAGCTCTCCGGGACAGAGCTCCTACGAGCAGTACTTC. The V call is TRBV7-9, the J call TRBJ2-7; TRBD1 matches 7 bases. Germline CDR1 SEHNR, CDR2 FQNEAQ (reference sequence). V lost 4 bases, J lost 0 bases, and 6 bases stayed unmatched. There are 15 residues in the CDR3.

The rearrangement links TRBV7-8 to TRBJ1-4; D is perhaps TRBD1 (5 bases). V gave up 2 bases and J gave up 3 bases, with 10 bases separating them. CDR1 is SGHVS and CDR2 is FQNEAQ in the germline V gene. This CDR3 is built from 15 residues. CDR3 nucleotides: TGTGCCAGCAGCTTAACGGGGGTTGCTAATGAAAAACTGTTTTTT. Translated, it gives CASSLTGVANEKLFF. The whole variable domain, remainder taken from reference TRBV7-8 and TRBJ1-4, is GAGVSQSPRYKVAKRGQDVALRCDPISGHVSLFWYQQALGQGPEFLTYFQNEAQLDKSGLPSDRFFAERPEGSVSTLKIQRTQQEDSAVYLCASSLTGVANEKLFFGSGTQLSVL.

V gene TRBV5-6 combines with J gene TRBJ1-3; no definite D call. Between the trimmed V and J ends, which lost 0 bases and 0 bases, there was a span of 7 bases. CDR1 is SGHDT and CDR2 is YYEEEE in the germline V gene. This CDR3 is built from 15 residues. The CDR3 here is CASSLVGSSGNTIYF. The CDR3 DNA follows: TGTGCCAGCAGCTTGGTAGGGAGCTCTGGAAACACCATATATTTT. Complete variable domain (other parts from reference TRBV5-6 and TRBJ1-3): DAGVTQSPTHLIKTRGQQVTLRCSPKSGHDTVSWYQQALGQGPQFIFQYYEEEERQRGNFPDRFSGHQFPNYSSELNVNALLLGDSALYLCASSLVGSSGNTIYFGEGSWLTVV.

The V gene is TRBV7-9, the J gene TRBJ2-4; 7 nucleotides align to TRBD2. The J segment lost 8 bases and the V segment lost 0 bases, leaving 7 bases of the junction unmatched. This CDR3 has 15 amino acids. Germline loops: CDR1 SEHNR, CDR2 FQNEAQ (reference sequence). The CDR3: CASSLAERDGDIQYF. CDR3 bases: TGTGCCAGCAGCTTAGCGGAGCGGGATGGGGACATTCAGTACTTC.

The rearrangement uses TRBV7-9 and TRBJ2-7, with TRBD1 matching over 7 bases. This CDR3 has 15 amino acids. The germline V gene has CDR1 SEHNR and CDR2 FQNEAQ (reference sequence). Trimming removed 4 bases from V and 3 bases from J; junction bases left unmatched: 9. The CDR3, as DNA: TGTGCCAGCAGCTCCGGGACAGCCGGACACTACGAGCAGTACTTC. Protein sequence: CASSSGTAGHYEQYF. The full variable domain, completed using reference TRBV7-9 and TRBJ2-7, is DTGVSQNPRHKITKRGQNVTFRCDPISEHNRLYWYRQTLGQGPEFLTYFQNEAQLEKSRLLSDRFSAERPKGSFSTLEIQRTEQGDSAMYLCASSSGTAGHYEQYFGPGTRLTVT.

This chain links TRBV4-3 with TRBJ1-5, with 9 bases lining up with TRBD1. The CDR3 length is 15 residues. The germline V gene has CDR1 LGHNA and CDR2 YSLEER. V trimming: 1 base; J trimming: 7 bases; junction bases outside the gene matches: 5. The CDR3 reads CASSQGTGVGQPQHF. CDR3 nucleotides: TGCGCCAGCAGCCAAGGGACAGGGGTAGGCCAGCCCCAGCATTTT.

Turning to this clone: Germline is not matched at one junction end, which may reflect a read error. The chain joins TRBV29-1 to TRBJ2-7, with a weak D call TRBD1 (6 bases). This CDR3 contains 13 residues. CDR1 SQVTM and CDR2 ANQGSEA come from the germline V gene. CDR3 protein: CSVEGGDLSEQYF. The CDR3 region has the DNA TGCAGCGTAGAAGGGGGAGACCTAAGTGAGCAGTACTTC.

The V call is TRBV4-3, the J call TRBJ1-1, with D hard to call. The V end was cut by 0 bases, the J end by 3 bases, with 14 bases between. Germline CDR1 and CDR2: LGHNA and YSLEER. The CDR3 is 16 amino acids. This CDR3 is CASSQDSTRVYTEAFF. For the CDR3, the DNA is TGCGCCAGCAGCCAAGATTCTACACGGGTATACACTGAAGCTTTCTTT.

The chain employs TRBV27 and TRBJ1-2; D gene unclear. Germline V gene lookup returns CDR1 MNHEY and CDR2 SMNVEV (reference sequence). CDR3 length equals 13 residues. V was cut by 5 bases and J by 4 bases, with 11 bases left in between. CDR3 residues: CASSDNSLYGYTF. For the CDR3, the DNA is TGTGCCAGCAGTGATAACAGCCTCTATGGCTACACCTTC.

The chain couples TRBV6-1 to TRBJ2-3; a possible D gene is TRBD2 (5 bases). This CDR3 has 14 residues. Looked up from germline, CDR1 is MNHNS and CDR2 is SASEGT. Trimming removed 4 bases at V and 6 bases at J, with 14 bases between. The chain's CDR3 is CASSGSEGSDTQYF. Written as DNA, the CDR3 is TGTGCCAGCAGTGGTTCCGAGGGTTCGGATACGCAGTATTTT.

Only one count was recorded for this clone. The chain carries TRBV2 and TRBJ2-1; no firm D call. The germline V and J ends were trimmed by 2 bases and 6 bases, with 5 bases remaining between them. The CDR3 extends over 12 amino acids. Germline loops: CDR1 SNHLY, CDR2 FYNNEI. The CDR3 loop reads CASSELPNEQFF. The CDR3 bases are TGTGCCAGCAGTGAACTCCCCAATGAGCAGTTCTTC. The complete variable domain, with remaining parts taken from reference TRBV2 and TRBJ2-1, reads EPEVTQTPSHQVTQMGQEVILRCVPISNHLYFYWYRQILGQKVEFLVSFYNNEISEKSEIFDDQFSVERPDGSNFTLKIRSTKLEDSAMYFCASSELPNEQFFGPGTRLTVL.

The chain uses TRBV18 and TRBJ1-2; a weak D match, TRBD1 (6 bases). Germline CDR1 is KGHSH and CDR2 is LQKENI. V shed 3 bases and J shed 3 bases, with 17 bases lying between them. The CDR3 has 16 amino acids. The DNA of the CDR3 is TGTGCCAGCTCACCGACAAGAGGGGGAAACCACTATGGCTACACCTTC. Its protein product is CASSPTRGGNHYGYTF.

This rearrangement joins TRBV19 to TRBJ2-1; 7 nucleotides agree with TRBD1. The CDR3 spans 15 residues. Per germline, CDR1 LNHDA and CDR2 SQIVND (reference sequence). Trimming cost V 2 bases and J 3 bases; bases outside gene matches: 4. In DNA, the CDR3 is TGTGCCAGTAGTATAAGGGACAGTCGCTACAATGAGCAGTTCTTC. Translation: CASSIRDSRYNEQFF.

This chain joins TRBV15 and TRBJ2-7; a possible D gene is TRBD2 (5 bases). Germline V gives CDR1 LNHNV, CDR2 YYDKDF (reference sequence). This CDR3 has 15 amino acids. The V end lost 1 base, the J end lost 0 bases, and 10 bases lay between the germline ends. The CDR3 loop reads CATSRGQTSSYEQYF. The CDR3 bases are TGTGCCACCAGCAGAGGTCAAACTAGCTCCTACGAGCAGTACTTC.

The chain combines TRBV7-9 with TRBJ2-7; D possibly corresponds to TRBD1 (5 bases). This CDR3 comprises 14 residues. Per germline, CDR1 SEHNR and CDR2 FQNEAQ (reference sequence). The V gene lost 1 base and the J gene lost 1 base, with 8 bases spanning the gap. In nucleotides, the CDR3 is TGTGCCAGCAGCTTAGAGGGGTATTCCTACGAGCAGTACTTC. Translated, it gives CASSLEGYSYEQYF.

The V call is TRBV29-1, the J call TRBJ2-7, with D perhaps matching TRBD1 (5 bases). CDR3 length equals 16 residues. V lost 1 base, J lost 0 bases, and 16 bases lay in between. Germline V lookup: CDR1 SQVTM, CDR2 ANQGSEA. The CDR3 loop is CSVEGAQGLSSYEQYF. The CDR3 DNA follows: TGCAGCGTTGAAGGGGCCCAGGGCCTTAGCTCCTACGAGCAGTACTTC.

V and J are TRBV7-9 and TRBJ2-7, with a weak D call TRBD2 (6 bases). From germline, CDR1 is SEHNR and CDR2 FQNEAQ (reference sequence). V shed 3 bases and J shed 2 bases, with 14 bases lying between them. The CDR3 spans 15 residues. The CDR3 region is CASSFGGNNAYEQYF. The CDR3 region has the DNA TGTGCCAGCAGCTTCGGGGGAAATAACGCCTACGAGCAGTACTTC.

The V gene is TRBV9, the J gene TRBJ2-4; 11 bases map to TRBD1. With V trimmed by 3 bases and J by 8 bases, 7 bases remained unmatched. This CDR3 is built from 15 residues. Germline CDR1 SGDLS, CDR2 YYNGEE. CDR3 sequence: CASSGEGTGGDIQYF. The CDR3 bases are TGTGCCAGCAGCGGGGAGGGGACAGGGGGGGACATTCAGTACTTC.

V and J are TRBV27 and TRBJ2-7, with D tentatively TRBD1 (6 bases). Per the germline V gene, CDR1 is MNHEY and CDR2 is SMNVEV (reference sequence). V dropped 5 bases and J dropped 0 bases, with 14 bases sitting between them. The CDR3 loop spans 15 amino acids. The CDR3, as DNA: TGTGCCAGCAGTCAGACAGGAACACCCTCCTACGAGCAGTACTTC. Translation: CASSQTGTPSYEQYF.

The chain uses TRBV9 and TRBJ1-1, with 7 nucleotides matching TRBD1. The germline CDR1 and CDR2 sequences are SGDLS and YYNGEE. This CDR3 region has 15 residues. V gave up 0 bases and J gave up 0 bases; unmatched junction bases: 2. This chain's CDR3 is CASSVEGQLNTEAFF. CDR3 sequence (DNA): TGTGCCAGCAGCGTAGAGGGACAGTTGAACACTGAAGCTTTCTTT.

The J gene is TRBJ2-7, the V gene TRBV29-1, with D perhaps TRBD2 (5 bases). The CDR3 runs to 13 residues. Trimming took 1 base from V and 2 from J, leaving 9 bases between them. Germline lookup yields CDR1 SQVTM and CDR2 ANQGSEA. The CDR3 DNA is TGCAGCGTTGAAGGGGAGATCCCCTACGAGCAGTACTTC. Amino acids: CSVEGEIPYEQYF.